This entry features one T cell receptor beta chain sequence. Its antigen is unknown. No base quality values were provided; no much bigger clone lies one nucleotide off. From cysteine to phenylalanine, the CDR3 is 14 amino acids long. CDR3 DNA only is kept here, 42 bases in frame from base 1. Per the germline V gene (reference sequence), MNHEY is the CDR1 and SMNVEV is the CDR2. V was cut back by 0 bases and J by 0 bases, leaving a gap of 5 bases between them. This sample stems from a study of cytomegalovirus exposure and HLA in healthy donors (dated by TCRdb to the late 2010s). Describing the broader study: In an earlier analysis of 450 to 750 of the donors, about 270 Gb of sequence data and 100 million or so unique TCR beta sequences from roughly 190 million T cells were reported. Approximately 300 gigabases of sequencing data and 91 million or so unique TCR sequences made up an early release that covered 500 to 650 HLA-typed donors. Of the approximately 400 genotyped donors, 70% to 90% were placed in the genetic ancestry cluster associated with self-reported Caucasian donors. The study was designed to test whether signatures of past pathogen exposure could be identified by cataloging public T cell receptors. The T cell repertoires of around 730 subjects were profiled by immunosequencing and related to cytomegalovirus serostatus. Along with the approximately 650-subject first cohort, a separate validation cohort of some 130 different subjects was used. The study combined high-throughput TCR immunosequencing, statistical association of individual TCRs with disease status, and machine learning to predict cytomegalovirus infection status. A later analysis re-examined previously published TCR beta repertoires from more than 600 donors and added high-resolution HLA genotyping to investigate patterns of TCR occurrence. The later analysis used no new phenotypic data to find candidate immune exposures, relying instead on TCR beta sequences and their occurrence across donors. In an earlier analysis of 500 to 650 of the donors, high-throughput TCR beta sequencing was used to judge whether each TCR beta V gene segment behaved as functional or pseudogenic. Alongside the repertoire data, information on donor age, sex, ethnicity and CMV serostatus was compiled. Genome-wide SNP genotypes for about three fifths of the roughly 670 donors were used in a later genetic analysis, which treated that subset as a discovery cohort. All discovery cohort repertoires had been generated using a single sequencing platform. HLA typing included class I and class II loci at four-digit resolution. Typing coverage differed by locus: A, B, C, DRB1 and DQB1 were typed in roughly 629-640 donors, DQA1 in around 500, DPA1 in nearly 610, and DPB1 in 472. Because of strong linkage in the cohort, roughly five DR-DQ haplotypes were treated as single units for association and clustering. On average, roughly 240,000 unique TCR beta nucleotide sequences were sequenced per donor among a few hundred genotyped donors of the cohort, with roughly 18% of those sequences being non-productive. Beyond this particular receptor, the publication reports: Correlated functional status among segregating V segments might be attributable to linkage disequilibrium, but an unknown experimental factor could not be ruled out. Most TCR sequences were seen in very few donors, while some public TCRs were found in many individuals. A further reported finding was that TCR beta sequences accurately predicted the HLA-A and HLA-B alleles for most subjects in the first cohort. In a later analysis, around 17,000 TCR beta sequences were associated with specific HLA alleles at a false discovery rate of 0.05. Presence/absence analyses assumed roughly uniform sequencing depth across donors, an assumption that may not hold. In a later genetic analysis, a missense DCLRE1C variant was associated with V-gene and J-gene trimming of TCR beta chains, and the association was replicated in an independent cohort. Because HLA typing was missing for some donors at each locus, association tests included only the typed subset. The earlier analysis of approximately 560 of the donors excluded seventeen rarely observed V segments, including chromosome 9 orphons, because counts were too low. A cluster of highly shared sequence variants was judged likely to represent a technical artifact of the sequencing pipeline. A later analysis reported that several top co-occurrence clusters appeared linked to parvovirus B19, influenza, CMV and Epstein-Barr virus. In an earlier analysis of approximately 590 of the donors, most TCR beta V segments were observed in productive rearrangements about 87% or about 30% of the time, broadly matching IMGT annotations. In a later analysis, HLA-associated TCR beta chains showed more clonal expansion and lower generation probabilities than non-associated chains that were equally common. According to a later analysis, TCR association rates differed among HLA loci, with DRB1 alleles showing the most associated TCRs and HLA-C alleles showing the fewest. According to the authors, the approach could potentially be generalized to other disease states and immunological phenotypes. In vitro tests confirmed that a few of the cytomegalovirus-associated TCR beta chains recognize cytomegalovirus antigens. A total of 150 or so TCR beta chains were listed by the study as associated with cytomegalovirus. Strong co-occurrence of HLA alleles, especially DR and DQ, made assigning TCR associations to individual alleles difficult. The classifier was reported to diagnose cytomegalovirus status with high specificity and sensitivity in both the original and validation cohorts. The cohort was sequenced for TCR beta chains only, and without alpha or paired-chain data the features that could be detected were limited. For the cohort, immune exposure information was limited to CMV serostatus. In a later analysis, most CMV-associated TCR beta chains were found to appear HLA-restricted, with HLA associations seemingly driven largely by CMV exposure. Some IMGT-functional V segments, including TRBV6-2 and TRBV6-3, could not be told apart with the 87-base-pair reads, so those segments were excluded. According to a later genetic analysis, donors in an Asian-associated ancestry cluster had fewer N-insertions in productive TCRs than the approximately 670-donor mean.

The cohort comprised hundreds of healthy bone marrow donors. At the time of sampling, all cohort members were nominally healthy, though unrecorded immune exposures were likely present. The donor was CMV seronegative and was included in the group of several hundred seronegative cohort members. A peripheral blood sample was provided by each donor, and peripheral blood mononuclear cells were used for TCR beta sequencing. Genomic DNA extraction from the blood cell samples was performed with the Qiagen DNeasy Blood Extraction Kit. Receptors were amplified or captured by the immunoSEQ multiplex PCR assay. A mixture of 60 forward primers for TCR Vbeta segments and 13 reverse primers for TCR Jbeta segments was used in the multiplex PCR. Amplification of the CDR3 region of rearranged TCR beta genes was performed with a multiplex PCR assay on genomic DNA. The Illumina HiSeq System was used to sequence the amplified TCR beta libraries as 87-base-pair reads. On the authors' methods: A later analysis tallied 75 million to 95 million unique TCR beta chains across the 700 or so repertoires, and some 12 million of those chains were shared by two or more donors. Raw reads were error-corrected and collapsed into unique sequences with a nearest-neighbor algorithm that merged closely related sequences to remove PCR and sequencing errors. CDR3 sequences were aligned to IMGT reference sequences to assign V, D and J gene segments. For a sequence to be retained, a match of at least six nucleotides to both a V gene segment and a J gene segment was required. Rearrangements were classified as productive when the CDR3 lacked stop codons and remained in frame with V and J, and all other rearrangements were classified as non-productive. CDR3 was defined according to IMGT convention as the region running from the second conserved V-encoded cysteine to the conserved J-encoded phenylalanine. The earlier analysis of 587 of the donors excluded sequences that lacked an unambiguous match to a single V gene segment. An earlier analysis of several hundred of the donors classified V segments as functional when productive rearrangements were above 56.7% and as segregating when the standard deviation between donors was above 5%. A statistical classification framework was developed to diagnose cytomegalovirus status using the catalog of TCR beta chain sequences. A later analysis assigned V and J genes by comparing TCR nucleotide sequences with IMGT/GENE-DB human TR gene sequences. In a later analysis, CDR3 sequences and most-parsimonious VDJ recombination scenarios were assigned using the TCRdist pipeline. In a later analysis, each TCR beta chain was defined by its CDR3 amino acid sequence together with its V-gene family, and reads lacking a unique V-gene family were excluded. To address suspected cross-contamination and a sequencing artifact, a later analysis removed some 620 highly shared, low-generation-probability nucleotide sequences. In a later analysis, a clonal expansion index was calculated for each public chain from normalized within-repertoire ranks of inferred template counts. Generation probabilities in a later analysis came from a VDJ recombination model fitted to out-of-frame rearrangements, and those results were checked against IGoR. In a later analysis, TCR-TCR, TCR-HLA and TCR-CMV co-occurrence was scored with hypergeometric tests, and a repertoire-size bias correction was applied to TCR pairs. To estimate false discovery rates, a later analysis permuted the HLA or CMV assignments 20 times. A later analysis grouped co-occurring TCRs with DBSCAN, adding TCRdist sequence similarity when clustering within HLA-allele-positive subsets. For co-occurrence clustering, repertoires with fewer than 30,000 or more than 120,000 public chains were excluded, along with about five repertoires with anomalous nucleotide sharing. TCRdb limited this immuneACCESS table to in-frame rearrangements with V and J called. A share of clones is missing; checked studies link under half to unresolved V genes, and the rest is unexplained. D and trimming were read from the DNA, whereas the V and J calls and clone size are those reported in that table. The sample data list some 150,000 clones, and around 80% of these were observed just once. Of the sample, more than 1.5% is held by the ten largest clones.

The material sequenced was PBMCs. In this chain, TRBV27 is recombined with TRBJ1-1; there is no confident call for the D gene. The TCR originated in a woman aged 40-49 years in good health and CMV-seronegative. The DNA sequence is TGTGCCAGCAGTTTATCCCCGTTGAACACTGAAGCTTTCTTT. It translates as CASSLSPLNTEAFF.